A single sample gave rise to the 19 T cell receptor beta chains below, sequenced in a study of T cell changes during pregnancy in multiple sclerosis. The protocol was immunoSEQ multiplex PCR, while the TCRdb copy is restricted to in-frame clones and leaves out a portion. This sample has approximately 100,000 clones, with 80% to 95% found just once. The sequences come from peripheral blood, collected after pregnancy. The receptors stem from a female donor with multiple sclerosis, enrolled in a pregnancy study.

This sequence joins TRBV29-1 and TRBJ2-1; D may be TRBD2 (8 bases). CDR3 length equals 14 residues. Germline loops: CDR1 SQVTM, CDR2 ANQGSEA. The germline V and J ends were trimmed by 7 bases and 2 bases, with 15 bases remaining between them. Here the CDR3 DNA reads TGCAGCGCACCGGGGGGGACAGCCTACAATGAGCAGTTCTTC. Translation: CSAPGGTAYNEQFF.

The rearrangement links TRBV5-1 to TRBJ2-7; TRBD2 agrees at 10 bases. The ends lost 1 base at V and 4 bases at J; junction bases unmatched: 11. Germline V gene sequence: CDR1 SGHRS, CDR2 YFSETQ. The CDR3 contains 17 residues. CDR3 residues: CASSLTPASGGRYEQYF. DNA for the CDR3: TGCGCCAGCAGCTTGACCCCCGCTAGCGGGGGAAGATACGAGCAGTACTTC. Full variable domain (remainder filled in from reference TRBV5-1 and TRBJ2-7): KAGVTQTPRYLIKTRGQQVTLSCSPISGHRSVSWYQQTPGQGLQFLFEYFSETQRNKGNFPGRFSGRQFSNSRSEMNVSTLELGDSALYLCASSLTPASGGRYEQYFGPGTRLTVT.

The CDR3 DNA sequence: TGTGCCTGGAGTGACAGCTCCTACAATGAGCAGTTCTTC. This sequence encodes CAWSDSSYNEQFF. The gene calls are TRBV30 and TRBJ2-1; no definite D call. Trimming pared 1 base from V and 0 bases from J, leaving 4 bases between. CDR1 is GTSNPN, CDR2 SVGIG, per germline (reference sequence). This CDR3 comprises 13 residues.

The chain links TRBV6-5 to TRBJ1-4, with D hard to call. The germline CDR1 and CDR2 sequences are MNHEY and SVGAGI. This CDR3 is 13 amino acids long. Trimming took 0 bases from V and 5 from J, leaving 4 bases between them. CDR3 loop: CASSYSPNEKLFF. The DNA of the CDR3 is TGTGCCAGCAGTTACTCTCCGAATGAAAAACTGTTTTTT.

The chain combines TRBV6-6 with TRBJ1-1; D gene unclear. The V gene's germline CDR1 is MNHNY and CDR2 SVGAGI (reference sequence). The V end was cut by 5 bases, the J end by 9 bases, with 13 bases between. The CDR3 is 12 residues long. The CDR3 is CASSIYAPQAFF. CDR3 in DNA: TGTGCCAGCAGTATATACGCGCCGCAAGCTTTCTTT.

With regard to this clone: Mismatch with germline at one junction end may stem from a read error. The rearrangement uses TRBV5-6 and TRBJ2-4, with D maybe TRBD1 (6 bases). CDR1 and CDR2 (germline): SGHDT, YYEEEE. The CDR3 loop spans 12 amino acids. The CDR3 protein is CASSLMAGDSFF. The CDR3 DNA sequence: TGTGCCAGCAGCTTGATGGCAGGGGATTCCTTCTTC.

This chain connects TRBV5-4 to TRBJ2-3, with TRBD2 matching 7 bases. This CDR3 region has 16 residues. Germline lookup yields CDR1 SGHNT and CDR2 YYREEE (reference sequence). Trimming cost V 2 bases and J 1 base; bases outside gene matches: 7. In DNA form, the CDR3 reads TGTGCCAGCAGCTTTTCCTGGGCGGGGGGCACAGATACGCAGTATTTT. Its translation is CASSFSWAGGTDTQYF.

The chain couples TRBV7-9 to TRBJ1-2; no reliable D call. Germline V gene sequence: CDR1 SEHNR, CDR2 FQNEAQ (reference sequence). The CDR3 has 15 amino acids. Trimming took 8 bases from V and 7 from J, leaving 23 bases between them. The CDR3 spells CASWSSSRYGRGYTF. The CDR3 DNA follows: TGTGCCAGCTGGTCTTCGTCCCGCTACGGTCGTGGCTACACCTTC.

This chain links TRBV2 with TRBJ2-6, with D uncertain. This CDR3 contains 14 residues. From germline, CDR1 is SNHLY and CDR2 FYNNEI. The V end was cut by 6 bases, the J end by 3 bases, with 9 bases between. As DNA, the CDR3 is TGTGCCAGCAGCCAGGATGTTGGGGCCAACGTCCTGACTTTC. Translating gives CASSQDVGANVLTF. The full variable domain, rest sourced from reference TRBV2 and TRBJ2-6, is EPEVTQTPSHQVTQMGQEVILRCVPISNHLYFYWYRQILGQKVEFLVSFYNNEISEKSEIFDDQFSVERPDGSNFTLKIRSTKLEDSAMYFCASSQDVGANVLTFGAGSRLTVL.

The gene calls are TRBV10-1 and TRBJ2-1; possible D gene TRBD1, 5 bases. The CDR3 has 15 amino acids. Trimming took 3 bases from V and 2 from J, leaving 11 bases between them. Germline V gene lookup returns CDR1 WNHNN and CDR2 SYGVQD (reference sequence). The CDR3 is CASSERGRPYNEQFF. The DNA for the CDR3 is TGCGCCAGCAGTGAAAGGGGTCGTCCCTACAATGAGCAGTTCTTC.

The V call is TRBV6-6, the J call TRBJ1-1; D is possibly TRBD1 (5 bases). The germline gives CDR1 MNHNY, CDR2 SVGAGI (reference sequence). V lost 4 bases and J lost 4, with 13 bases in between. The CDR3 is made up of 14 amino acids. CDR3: CASSSLRGTTEAFF. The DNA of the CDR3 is TGTGCCAGCAGTTCGCTTAGGGGTACCACTGAAGCTTTCTTT.

The CDR3 nucleotides read TGTGCCAGCAGTGGACAGGACCGGAACTCACCCCTCCACTTT. This codes for CASSGQDRNSPLHF. The chain has TRBV6-5 and TRBJ1-6; 7 bases match TRBD1. The CDR3 is 14 residues long. Losses at the gene ends were 5 bases for V and 10 bases for J; bases not matched to a gene: 8. CDR1 and CDR2 from the germline V gene are MNHEY and SVGAGI.

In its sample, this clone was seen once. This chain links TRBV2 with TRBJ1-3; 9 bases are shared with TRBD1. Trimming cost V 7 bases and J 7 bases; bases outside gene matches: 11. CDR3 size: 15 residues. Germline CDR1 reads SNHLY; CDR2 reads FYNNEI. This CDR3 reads CASKPGTGSRNTIYF. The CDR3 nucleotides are TGTGCCAGCAAACCAGGGACAGGGAGTCGGAACACCATATATTTT.

CDR3 in DNA: TGTGCCAGCAGCGTAGTTGGGACAGGGAGACCTAACTATGGCTACACCTTC. Encoded protein: CASSVVGTGRPNYGYTF. J is TRBJ1-2 and V is TRBV9, with 9 bases aligning to TRBD1. Looked up from germline, CDR1 is SGDLS and CDR2 is YYNGEE. The CDR3 loop spans 17 amino acids. Trimming at V came to 0 bases and at J to 0 bases, leaving 6 bases not matched to a gene.

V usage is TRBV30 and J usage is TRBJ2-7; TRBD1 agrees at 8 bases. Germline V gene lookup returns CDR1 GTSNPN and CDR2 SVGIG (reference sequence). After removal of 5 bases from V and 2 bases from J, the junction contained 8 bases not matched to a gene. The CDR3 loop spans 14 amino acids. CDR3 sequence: CAWDSDRAAYEQYF. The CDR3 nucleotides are TGTGCCTGGGATTCGGACAGGGCAGCCTACGAGCAGTACTTC. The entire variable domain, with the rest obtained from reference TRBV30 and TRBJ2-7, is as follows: SQTIHQWPATLVQPVGSPLSLECTVEGTSNPNLYWYRQAAGRGLQLLFYSVGIGQISSEVPQNLSASRPQDRQFILSSKKLLLSDSGFYLCAWDSDRAAYEQYFGPGTRLTVT.

The CDR3 region is CASSEPLRGGLSYTGELFF. The CDR3 nucleotides are TGTGCCAGCAGTGAACCTCTACGGGGGGGCCTTTCGTATACCGGGGAGCTGTTTTTT. The V and J genes are TRBV6-1 and TRBJ2-2; 8 bases line up with TRBD2. The CDR3 totals 19 residues. Looked up from germline, CDR1 is MNHNS and CDR2 is SASEGT. Trimming removed 2 bases from V and 5 bases from J; junction bases left unmatched: 16.

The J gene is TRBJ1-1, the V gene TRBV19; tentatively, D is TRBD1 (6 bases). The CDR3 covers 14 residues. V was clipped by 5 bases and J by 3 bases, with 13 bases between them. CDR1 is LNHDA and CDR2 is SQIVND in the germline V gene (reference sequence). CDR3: CASSPRQAYTEAFF. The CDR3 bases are TGTGCCAGTAGTCCTCGACAGGCCTACACTGAAGCTTTCTTT.

The chain's CDR3 is CASSVGTGVPGELFF. The CDR3 DNA reads TGTGCCAGCAGCGTAGGAACAGGGGTCCCCGGGGAGCTGTTTTTT. The chain recombines TRBV9 with TRBJ2-2; 7 positions match TRBD1. The trim removed 0 bases at V and 6 bases at J, leaving 5 bases unmatched. The CDR3 spans 15 residues. Looked up from germline, CDR1 is SGDLS and CDR2 is YYNGEE.

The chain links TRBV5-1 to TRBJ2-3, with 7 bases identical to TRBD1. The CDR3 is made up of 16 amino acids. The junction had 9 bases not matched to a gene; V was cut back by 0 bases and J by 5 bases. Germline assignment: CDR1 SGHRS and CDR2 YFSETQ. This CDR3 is CASSLAQGVTKDTQYF. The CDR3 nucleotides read TGCGCCAGCAGCTTGGCGCAGGGGGTGACAAAAGATACGCAGTATTTT.